A selection of T cell receptor beta chains follows, all from one sample in a study of cytomegalovirus exposure and HLA in healthy donors. TCRdb's table, derived via immunoSEQ multiplex PCR, lists solely in-frame clones and lacks some. Of about 140,000 clones listed, about four fifths are singletons. The sample taken for sequencing was PBMCs. These receptors were taken from a male donor in good health and CMV-seropositive. Each CDR3 is given without its conserved first and last residue.

v_call | cdr3_aa
TRBV2 | VAAGTGGITGELF
TRBV13 | ASSPRTSGLSSYNEQF
TRBV7-9 | ASSLGEGTGYGYT
TRBV28 | ASSPRTGSSYEQY
TRBV10-3 | ASRDSSGSYNEQF
TRBV10-3 | AISESSQGQNRL
TRBV6-1 | ASTDLSEGEKLF
TRBV5-4 | ASSTRTSGSYEQY
TRBV28 | ASSSDRERTDTQY
TRBV2 | ASRQGPNNEQF
TRBV15 | ATSKGTGAGNQPQH
TRBV10-3 | AAQSPDSGYNEQF
TRBV30 | AWTSGAYEQY